This is a list of T cell receptor beta chains from one sample in a study of T cells after yellow fever vaccination. One entry per CDR3 protein results from TCRdb running MiXCR on the 5' RACE reads. The sample lists under 250,000 distinct CDR3 sequences; about 3% were seen once. The source was CD4+ T cells sorted from PBMCs, collected 10 days after the yellow fever booster vaccination. These receptor sequences come from a man aged 18 to 30 who received the YFV17D yellow fever vaccine. Both conserved end residues are part of each CDR3. A D gene is named only where the DNA matches it firmly. The size of a clone is reported for some rows only, either as once, few or many, or as a class for expanded clones.

V gene	J gene	clone size	D gene	CDR3 protein	CDR3 DNA
TRBV11-2	TRBJ2-1	many	-	CASSLASSYNEQFF	TGTGCCAGCAGCTTGGCTAGCTCCTACAATGAGCAGTTCTTC
TRBV12-3/TRBV12-4	TRBJ2-5	many	-	CASRAGWGKETQYF	TGTGCCAGCAGGGCAGGGTGGGGAAAAGAGACCCAGTACTTC
TRBV6-2/TRBV6-3	TRBJ2-1	-	-	CASSYSPPGGVYNEQFF	TGTGCCAGCAGTTACTCTCCCCCCGGAGGGGTCTACAATGAGCAGTTCTTC
TRBV5-4	TRBJ2-7	-	-	CASSLAQGHSYEQYF	TGTGCCAGCAGCTTGGCCCAGGGGCACTCCTACGAGCAGTACTTC
TRBV18	TRBJ1-4	-	-	CASSPGRNEKLFF	TGTGCCAGCTCACCGGGCCGGAATGAAAAACTGTTTTTT
TRBV7-9	TRBJ2-2	few	-	CASSLVQGGGELFF	TGTGCCAGCAGCTTAGTCCAGGGTGGCGGGGAGCTGTTTTTT
TRBV5-4	TRBJ2-3	many	-	CASSFDRHTDTQYF	TGTGCCAGCAGCTTCGACAGGCACACAGATACGCAGTATTTT
TRBV5-1	TRBJ2-2	-	-	CASSLGLEGTGELFF	TGCGCCAGCAGCTTGGGCCTAGAGGGCACCGGGGAGCTGTTTTTT
TRBV19	TRBJ1-5	-	TRBD1	CASSATGTGNQPQHF	TGTGCCAGTAGTGCTACCGGGACAGGTAACCAGCCCCAGCATTTT
TRBV6-2/TRBV6-3	TRBJ2-3	-	-	CASSLLGLTDTQYF	TGTGCCAGCAGCCTCCTGGGCCTTACAGATACGCAGTATTTT
TRBV12-3/TRBV12-4	TRBJ2-3	few	-	CASSRTAGQEYF	TGTGCCAGCAGCCGCACTGCGGGACAAGAGTATTTT
TRBV7-2	TRBJ1-2	few	TRBD1	CASRPGGRAYGYTF	TGTGCCAGCCGCCCAGGGGGGCGCGCCTATGGCTACACCTTC
TRBV11-2	TRBJ1-1	many	-	CASSFRVDTEAFF	TGTGCCAGCAGTTTCAGGGTGGACACTGAAGCTTTCTTT
TRBV4-1	TRBJ2-7	many	TRBD2	CASSQGAGAGEVGQYF	TGCGCCAGCAGCCAAGGTGCGGGAGCCGGAGAGGTGGGGCAGTACTTC
TRBV7-8	TRBJ1-3	few	-	CASSLRQRAYSGNTIYF	TGTGCCAGCAGCTTACGTCAGAGAGCTTACTCTGGAAACACCATATATTTT
TRBV5-4	TRBJ2-1	many	-	CASTPDGGGRNEQFF	TGTGCCAGCACCCCGGATGGGGGGGGCCGCAATGAGCAGTTCTTC
TRBV3-1	TRBJ1-1	-	-	CASSPSEMNTEAFF	TGTGCCAGCAGCCCAAGTGAGATGAACACTGAAGCTTTCTTT
TRBV19	TRBJ1-4	many	-	CASSPRQSTTNEKLFF	TGTGCCAGTAGTCCCCGACAGAGCACAACTAATGAAAAACTGTTTTTT
TRBV5-5	TRBJ2-3	many	-	CASSLLVRTDTQYF	TGTGCCAGCAGCCTCCTAGTACGCACAGATACGCAGTATTTT
TRBV5-1	TRBJ2-1	-	-	CASSLALEGNEQFF	TGCGCCAGCAGCTTGGCACTAGAGGGCAATGAGCAGTTCTTC
TRBV7-2	TRBJ2-2	few	-	CASSAGPIAGELFF	TGTGCCAGCAGCGCCGGTCCTATAGCGGGGGAGCTGTTTTTT
TRBV5-1	TRBJ2-1	many	-	CASSVYNEQFF	TGCGCCAGCTCCGTCTACAATGAGCAGTTCTTC
TRBV5-1	TRBJ1-6	many	-	CASGYRDNSPLHF	TGCGCCAGTGGGTACAGAGATAATTCACCCCTCCACTTT
TRBV12-3/TRBV12-4	TRBJ1-3	many	-	CASSLTALGNTIYF	TGTGCCAGCAGTTTGACAGCGCTGGGAAACACCATATATTTT
TRBV7-2	TRBJ1-6	many	-	CASSLFSGGYNSPLHF	TGTGCCAGCAGCTTATTTTCCGGGGGCTATAATTCACCCCTCCACTTT
TRBV6-2/TRBV6-3	TRBJ2-1	many	TRBD2	CASTLAGSPYNEQFF	TGTGCCAGCACCCTAGCGGGGAGCCCCTACAATGAGCAGTTCTTC
TRBV15	TRBJ2-1	-	-	CATRTLNEQFF	TGTGCCACCAGAACTCTCAATGAGCAGTTCTTC
TRBV2	TRBJ1-1	few	-	CASSAQGSGTEAFF	TGTGCCAGCAGTGCGCAGGGATCTGGCACTGAAGCTTTCTTT
TRBV5-6	TRBJ2-5	-	-	CASSSLDRIQETQYF	TGTGCCAGCAGCTCTCTCGACAGAATCCAAGAGACCCAGTACTTC
TRBV4-3	TRBJ2-3	few	-	CASSQVPDTDTQYF	TGCGCCAGCAGCCAAGTTCCCGACACAGATACGCAGTATTTT
TRBV4-3	TRBJ1-4	few	-	CASSQDRGNREKLFF	TGCGCCAGCAGCCAAGATCGGGGGAATCGCGAAAAACTGTTTTTT
TRBV9	TRBJ1-2	many	TRBD1	CASSGAPGTGFGYTF	TGTGCCAGCAGCGGTGCCCCCGGGACAGGGTTTGGCTACACCTTC
TRBV5-1	TRBJ2-1	many	-	CASKTRNEQFF	TGCGCCAGCAAAACCAGGAATGAGCAGTTCTTC
TRBV11-2	TRBJ2-5	many	TRBD2	CASSAWTSQETQYF	TGTGCCAGCAGCGCCTGGACTAGCCAAGAGACCCAGTACTTC
TRBV7-6	TRBJ2-1	-	-	CASSAQTGYNEQFF	TGTGCCAGCAGCGCCCAGACAGGCTACAATGAGCAGTTCTTC
TRBV7-2	TRBJ2-2	many	TRBD2	CASSQSRGGHGELFF	TGTGCCAGCAGCCAGTCCCGGGGGGGCCACGGGGAGCTGTTTTTT
TRBV25-1	TRBJ2-7	many	TRBD1	CASSDHGDRAYEQYF	TGTGCCAGCAGTGATCATGGGGACAGGGCCTACGAGCAGTACTTC
TRBV12-5	TRBJ1-4	many	-	CASGPPGSMRELFF	TGTGCTAGTGGACCACCCGGCAGTATGAGGGAACTGTTTTTT
TRBV7-8	TRBJ2-3	few	TRBD1	CASSPDREGQDTQYF	TGTGCCAGCAGCCCAGACAGGGAAGGACAAGATACGCAGTATTTT
TRBV7-3	TRBJ2-2	many	TRBD2	CASSYSRTSGGAGELFF	TGTGCCAGCAGCTACTCCAGGACTAGCGGGGGGGCTGGGGAGCTGTTTTTT
TRBV6-5	TRBJ1-1	many	-	CASSYSEGGTEAFF	TGTGCCAGCAGTTACTCGGAGGGAGGCACTGAAGCTTTCTTT
TRBV3-1	TRBJ1-5	-	-	CASSQEGGTQPQHF	TGTGCCAGCAGCCAAGAGGGGGGGACTCAGCCCCAGCATTTT
TRBV30	TRBJ2-7	many	TRBD1	CAWAPDRGPHEQYF	TGTGCCTGGGCCCCCGACAGGGGGCCGCACGAGCAGTACTTC
TRBV7-9	TRBJ1-4	many	TRBD1	CASSSGQGSEKLFF	TGTGCCAGCAGCTCAGGACAGGGTAGTGAAAAACTGTTTTTT
TRBV7-2	TRBJ1-5	-	-	CASSSRVASNQPQHF	TGTGCCAGCAGCTCCCGCGTGGCCAGCAATCAGCCCCAGCATTTT
TRBV9	TRBJ2-5	many	-	CASSVGGRQKWETQYF	TGTGCCAGCAGCGTAGGCGGTCGCCAAAAGTGGGAGACCCAGTACTTC